Below are 29 T cell receptor beta chains sequenced from a single sample in a study of cytomegalovirus exposure and HLA in healthy donors. 60 Vbeta and 13 Jbeta primers were used in PCR. Profiled with immunoSEQ multiplex PCR; TCRdb holds only in-frame clones, not every one. The table records tens of thousands of clones, about 80% of them present only once. Sequenced material: PBMCs. These receptors were collected from a man aged 30 to 39 in good health and CMV-seropositive.

This chain joins TRBV5-1 and TRBJ2-3, with a weak D call TRBD1 (5 bases). CDR1 SGHRS and CDR2 YFSETQ come from the germline V gene. This CDR3 comprises 17 residues. Trimming removed 0 bases from V and 3 bases from J, with 17 bases in between. CDR3 in DNA: TGCGCCAGCAGCTTGGGGTTGGGGCCAAGCAGGACAGATACGCAGTATTTT. Its protein is CASSLGLGPSRTDTQYF.

The rearrangement joins TRBV27 to TRBJ2-7; 7 bases fit TRBD1. This CDR3 is built from 15 residues. Germline CDR1 MNHEY, CDR2 SMNVEV (reference sequence). V shed 6 bases, J shed 4 bases, and the junction held 12 bases outside the gene matches. The chain's CDR3 is CASRTRDSLSYEQYF. For the CDR3, the DNA is TGTGCCAGCAGGACCCGGGACAGTCTTTCGTACGAGCAGTACTTC.

This clone showed up just a few times. The genes are TRBV10-3 and TRBJ2-5, with 12 positions matching TRBD2. The germline CDR1 and CDR2 sequences are ENHRY and SYGVKD. With V trimmed by 5 bases and J by 0 bases, 10 bases remained unmatched. This CDR3 has 18 residues. Written as DNA, the CDR3 is TGTGCCATCAGTCCAAGACTAGCGGGGGAGAAACACCAAGAGACCCAGTACTTC. Amino acid sequence: CAISPRLAGEKHQETQYF.

This clone was detected once. The CDR3 protein is CASSYRPGTNAGYTF. The CDR3 coding sequence is TGTGCCAGCAGTTACAGGCCCGGGACAAACGCTGGCTACACCTTC. This chain links TRBV6-5 with TRBJ1-2; TRBD1 is a possible D gene (6 bases). Trimming took 2 bases from V and 7 from J, leaving 17 bases between them. Germline V gives CDR1 MNHEY, CDR2 SVGAGI. The CDR3 spans 15 residues.

This clone showed up just a few times. The chain carries TRBV28 and TRBJ1-5, with a weak D call TRBD1 (5 bases). Germline CDR1 MDHEN, CDR2 SYDVKM. This CDR3 is built from 14 residues. Trimming took off 6 bases at V and 7 bases at J, with 16 bases between the two ends. This chain's CDR3 is CASRGGGSRQPQHF. CDR3 coding DNA: TGTGCCAGCAGGGGCGGGGGATCTCGGCAGCCCCAGCATTTT.

The sample holds one count of this clone. V usage is TRBV7-3 and J usage is TRBJ2-2; 8 bases match TRBD1. From germline, CDR1 is SGHTA and CDR2 FQGTGA. The CDR3 is made up of 14 amino acids. After removal of 5 bases from V and 1 base from J, the junction contained 0 bases not matched to a gene. The CDR3 DNA reads as TGTGCCAGCAGCGGGACAGGGAACACCGGGGAGCTGTTTTTT. This translates into CASSGTGNTGELFF.

CDR3 sequence (DNA): TGTGCCAGTAGTATGCACGGGGGACGTGGATATGGCTACACCTTC. Protein: CASSMHGGRGYGYTF. The chain has TRBV19 and TRBJ1-2; D is perhaps TRBD1 (5 bases). V was trimmed by 3 bases and J by 5 bases, leaving 16 bases between them. CDR3 length equals 15 residues. The germline V gene encodes CDR1 LNHDA and CDR2 SQIVND (reference sequence).

The gene calls are TRBV9 and TRBJ2-1, with a tentative D call TRBD1 (6 bases). V was shortened by 3 bases and J by 2 bases, with 9 bases between the two germline ends. Germline V gives CDR1 SGDLS, CDR2 YYNGEE. This CDR3 is 14 amino acids long. The CDR3 reads CASSGDTPYNEQFF. The DNA for the CDR3 is TGTGCCAGCAGCGGGGACACCCCCTACAATGAGCAGTTCTTC.

V and J are TRBV7-3 and TRBJ1-1; 8 bases align to TRBD1. V trimming: 4 bases; J trimming: 5 bases; junction bases outside the gene matches: 6. The CDR3 sequence is 14 residues long. Germline V gives CDR1 SGHTA, CDR2 FQGTGA. In DNA, the CDR3 is TGTGCCAGCAGCTCACAGGGGGGGGGTACTGAAGCTTTCTTT. It encodes CASSSQGGGTEAFF.

This clone has only a few counts. This chain joins TRBV4-1 and TRBJ2-7; tentatively, D is TRBD2 (6 bases). There are 18 residues in the CDR3. V was cut by 1 base and J by 2 bases, with 21 bases left in between. Per the germline V gene, CDR1 is MGHRA and CDR2 is YSYEKL. The CDR3: CASSQGRVGEKDPYEQYF. Here the CDR3 DNA reads TGCGCCAGCAGCCAAGGGAGGGTCGGGGAAAAGGACCCCTACGAGCAGTACTTC.

This clone was counted many times. The genes are TRBV4-1 and TRBJ2-6; TRBD1 matches 7 bases. The CDR3 is made up of 15 amino acids. With V trimmed by 1 base and J by 6 bases, 3 bases remained unmatched. Germline CDR1 is MGHRA and CDR2 is YSYEKL. The CDR3 coding sequence is TGCGCCAGCAGCCAAGGACAGGGCGAGGCCAACGTCCTGACTTTC. It is translated as CASSQGQGEANVLTF.

The table lists this clone with many counts. The chain has TRBV7-8 and TRBJ1-5, with no clear D. The CDR3 is 16 amino acids. In germline, CDR1 is SGHVS, CDR2 FQNEAQ. Trimming took off 2 bases at V and 4 bases at J, with 15 bases between the two ends. Here the CDR3 DNA reads TGTGCCAGCAGCTTACTCCACAGCTTCCTTAATCAGCCCCAGCATTTT. Encoded protein: CASSLLHSFLNQPQHF.

This chain joins TRBV15 and TRBJ2-5; 9 bases are shared with TRBD1. CDR1 is LNHNV and CDR2 is YYDKDF in the germline V gene (reference sequence). Unmatched junction bases numbered 6, after V lost 0 bases and J lost 7 bases. The CDR3 loop spans 15 amino acids. CDR3 in DNA: TGTGCCACCAGCAGAGAGCGCGGGACAGGGCCGACCCAGTACTTC. Protein product: CATSRERGTGPTQYF.

The genes are TRBV7-3 and TRBJ1-1; TRBD1 is a possible D gene (6 bases). Germline CDR1 is SGHTA and CDR2 is FQGTGA. The CDR3 spans 13 residues. V lost 3 bases to trimming and J lost 5 bases, with 10 bases between them. CDR3 in DNA: TGTGCCAGCAGCTTTTCAGGGGTGACTGAAGCTTTCTTT. Translating gives CASSFSGVTEAFF. Looking up the rest from reference TRBV7-3 and TRBJ1-1 gives the full variable domain: GAGVSQTPSNKVTEKGKYVELRCDPISGHTALYWYRQSLGQGPEFLIYFQGTGAADDSGLPNDRFFAVRPEGSVSTLKIQRTERGDSAVYLCASSFSGVTEAFFGQGTRLTVV.

The chain combines TRBV4-2 with TRBJ2-7, with a weak D call TRBD1 (5 bases). From germline, CDR1 is LGHNA and CDR2 YNFKEQ. Trimming took off 0 bases at V and 5 bases at J, with 14 bases between the two ends. The CDR3 runs to 15 residues. The CDR3 region is CASSQDLGRVDEQYF. The CDR3, as DNA: TGTGCCAGCAGCCAAGATCTGGGGCGAGTTGACGAGCAGTACTTC.

The rearrangement links TRBV6-5 to TRBJ1-4; D not certain. Deletions cut 5 bases from V and 7 bases from J, with 14 bases between. The CDR3 sequence is 14 residues long. Germline V lookup: CDR1 MNHEY, CDR2 SVGAGI. This CDR3 reads CASSLSSPREKLFF. As DNA, the CDR3 is TGTGCCAGCAGTCTATCCTCTCCACGTGAAAAACTGTTTTTT.

J is TRBJ2-7 and V is TRBV5-1, with 7 nucleotides matching TRBD1. The CDR3 contains 15 residues. J lost 5 bases, V lost 4 bases, and 12 bases had no gene match. Germline CDR1 reads SGHRS; CDR2 reads YFSETQ. CDR3 bases: TGCGCCAGCAGCACCTCGACAGGGTTTAGTGACGAGCAGTACTTC. It is translated as CASSTSTGFSDEQYF.

The CDR3: CASSLEVRTNYGYTF. The CDR3 DNA is TGCGCCAGCAGCTTGGAAGTCAGAACTAACTATGGCTACACCTTC. The chain recombines TRBV5-1 with TRBJ1-2; D not certain. Per germline, CDR1 SGHRS and CDR2 YFSETQ. Trimming took 0 bases from V and 0 from J, leaving 9 bases between them. CDR3 size: 15 residues.

The chain employs TRBV7-9 and TRBJ2-7; TRBD1 matches 7 bases. The V gene's germline CDR1 is SEHNR and CDR2 FQNEAQ (reference sequence). Trimming took 0 bases from V and 3 from J; bases not matched to a gene: 8. CDR3 length: 16 amino acids. CDR3 nucleotides: TGTGCCAGCAGCTTAGCCCCCCAGACAGGGTACTACGAGCAGTACTTC. The encoded protein is CASSLAPQTGYYEQYF.

This sequence joins TRBV5-1 and TRBJ1-1; perhaps TRBD1 as D (6 bases). This CDR3 is built from 14 residues. Germline V CDR1 and CDR2: SGHRS, YFSETQ. With 1 base removed from V and 1 base from J, the gap between germline ends came to 8 bases. The CDR3 protein is CASSLTGRNTEAFF. DNA for the CDR3: TGCGCCAGCAGCTTGACAGGGAGGAACACTGAAGCTTTCTTT. The variable domain in full, with the rest retrieved from reference TRBV5-1 and TRBJ1-1, is KAGVTQTPRYLIKTRGQQVTLSCSPISGHRSVSWYQQTPGQGLQFLFEYFSETQRNKGNFPGRFSGRQFSNSRSEMNVSTLELGDSALYLCASSLTGRNTEAFFGQGTRLTVV.

The V gene is TRBV30, the J gene TRBJ2-3; tentatively, D is TRBD2 (6 bases). Germline CDR1 is GTSNPN and CDR2 is SVGIG (reference sequence). V lost 5 bases and J 3 bases, leaving 18 bases between the germline ends. The CDR3 has 15 amino acids. CDR3 DNA: TGTGCCTGGGGCTACGCTAGCGTAATTACAGATACGCAGTATTTT. As protein: CAWGYASVITDTQYF.

This clone was recorded once. The chain links TRBV6-1 to TRBJ2-5; no firm D call. The germline V and J ends were trimmed by 2 bases and 2 bases, with 12 bases remaining between them. Germline CDR1 is MNHNS and CDR2 is SASEGT. The CDR3 length is 15 residues. CDR3 in DNA: TGTGCCAGCAGTGAAAACACCCTCGTGCAAGAGACCCAGTACTTC. It encodes CASSENTLVQETQYF.

The V and J genes are TRBV2 and TRBJ2-3, with D possibly matching TRBD2 (5 bases). This CDR3 spans 13 amino acids. With 5 bases removed from V and 1 base from J, the gap between germline ends came to 7 bases. Germline assignment: CDR1 SNHLY and CDR2 FYNNEI. In DNA, the CDR3 is TGTGCCAGCAGTAGAGGGCGCACAGATACGCAGTATTTT. Translating it yields CASSRGRTDTQYF.

In its sample, this clone was seen a few times. The chain uses TRBV5-4 and TRBJ2-3; possible D gene TRBD2, 7 bases. Trimming removed 5 bases at V and 4 bases at J, with 14 bases between. The CDR3 is 14 residues long. CDR1 is SGHNT and CDR2 is YYREEE in the germline V gene (reference sequence). Written as DNA, the CDR3 is TGTGCCAGCAGAAGTGGGGGGGGCTCAGATACGCAGTATTTT. As protein: CASRSGGGSDTQYF. Based on the CDR3 plus reference TRBV5-4 and TRBJ2-3, the full variable domain is ETGVTQSPTHLIKTRGQQVTLRCSSQSGHNTVSWYQQALGQGPQFIFQYYREEENGRGNFPPRFSGLQFPNYSSELNVNALELDDSALYLCASRSGGGSDTQYFGPGTRLTVL.

CDR3 sequence: CASSGLAGDTDTQYF. The DNA of the CDR3 is TGTGCCAGCAGTGGACTAGCGGGGGACACAGATACGCAGTATTTT. This chain joins TRBV6-1 and TRBJ2-3; 12 bases line up with TRBD2. Looked up from germline, CDR1 is MNHNS and CDR2 is SASEGT. CDR3 length: 15 amino acids. The J segment lost 2 bases and the V segment lost 4 bases, leaving 1 base of the junction unmatched.

The rearrangement joins TRBV11-2 to TRBJ1-4, with 9 bases that match TRBD1. With V trimmed by 3 bases and J by 5 bases, 7 bases remained unmatched. Germline CDR1 is SGHAT and CDR2 is FQNNGV. There are 16 residues in the CDR3. The CDR3 loop reads CASSLGPGTGNEKLFF. The CDR3, as DNA: TGTGCCAGCAGCTTGGGCCCCGGGACAGGGAATGAAAAACTGTTTTTT.

The rearrangement links TRBV29-1 to TRBJ2-3, with D possibly TRBD1 on 6 matching bases. Germline CDR1 and CDR2: SQVTM and ANQGSEA. CDR3 size: 12 residues. V was trimmed by 6 bases and J by 2 bases, leaving 9 bases between them. Here the CDR3 DNA reads TGCAGCGTAAGACAGGCCACAGATACGCAGTATTTT. Amino acid sequence: CSVRQATDTQYF.

This chain links TRBV6-1 with TRBJ1-1; D is ambiguous. V lost 6 bases and J 8 bases, leaving 16 bases between the germline ends. Germline V lookup: CDR1 MNHNS, CDR2 SASEGT. The CDR3 extends over 13 amino acids. In DNA form, the CDR3 reads TGTGCCAGCAGCCCGGGGAGGTACTTCGAAGCTTTCTTT. Residues: CASSPGRYFEAFF.

The chain couples TRBV9 to TRBJ2-7; tentatively, D is TRBD1 (6 bases). Germline V lookup: CDR1 SGDLS, CDR2 YYNGEE. There are 15 residues in the CDR3. V was shortened by 3 bases and J by 2 bases, with 15 bases between the two germline ends. The CDR3 DNA reads TGTGCCAGCAGCGCCCCCTTAGGGGGACCCTACGAGCAGTACTTC. Its translation: CASSAPLGGPYEQYF.